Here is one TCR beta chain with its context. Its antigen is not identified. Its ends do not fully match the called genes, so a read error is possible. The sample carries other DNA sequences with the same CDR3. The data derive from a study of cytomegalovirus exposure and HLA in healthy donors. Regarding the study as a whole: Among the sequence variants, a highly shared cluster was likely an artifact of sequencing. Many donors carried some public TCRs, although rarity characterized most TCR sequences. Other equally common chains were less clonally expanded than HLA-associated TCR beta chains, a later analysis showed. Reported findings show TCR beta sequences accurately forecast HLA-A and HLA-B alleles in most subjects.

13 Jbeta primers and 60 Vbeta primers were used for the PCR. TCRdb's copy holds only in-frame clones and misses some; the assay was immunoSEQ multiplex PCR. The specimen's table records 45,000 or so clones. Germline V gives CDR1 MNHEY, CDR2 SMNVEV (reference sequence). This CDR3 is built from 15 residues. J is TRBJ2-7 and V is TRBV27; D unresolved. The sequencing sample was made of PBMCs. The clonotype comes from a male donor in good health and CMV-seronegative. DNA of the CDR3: TGCGCCAGCAGTCCCACCAGTCCTAGCTCCTACGAGCAGTACTTC. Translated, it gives CASSPTSPSSYEQYF.